Detailed here is one TCR beta chain. Its antigen is unknown. The input lacks base qualities; no much larger clone sits a single base away. Each collaborating institution followed its own protocols to collect whole blood in K2EDTA tubes. For TCRbeta analysis, collaborators shipped samples in one of three forms: frozen whole blood, isolated PBMCs, or DNA extracted from either of those sample types. The data derive from a study of blood T cell repertoires in COVID-19 (dated by TCRdb to 2019 to 2021). About the study as a whole: Samples from collaborators originated in the United States, Italy and Spain and spanned both the acute and convalescent phases of COVID-19. The prospective study material was composed of cDNA or gDNA derived from T cells, B-cell-depleted T cells, or PBMCs. The dataset comprised deeply sampled blood TCRbeta repertoires from subjects exposed to, actively infected with, or recovered from COVID-19. The repertoires were released in a freely available public database meant as a resource for research on the immune response to SARS-CoV-2. Samples were obtained from the ongoing ImmuneRACE study (first 160 participants) and from roughly 1,300 subjects provided by 6 global collaborators. The sample metadata nearly always contained a de-identified subject ID, COVID-19 status, age in years and sex. HLA class I and class II types, where available, came from metadata supplied by the sample provider rather than from assay-based typing.

TCRbeta CDR3 regions were amplified from genomic DNA using the immunoSEQ Assay, a bias-controlled multiplex PCR. Processing in the source paper ran as follows. Within the assay, amplification of reference gene primers was used to estimate how many nucleated cells each sample contained. To quantify the absolute abundance of each unique TCRbeta CDR3 rearrangement, sequence reads were collapsed and filtered. Productive Simpson clonality was computed per sample as the square root of Simpson's diversity index over productive rearrangements. Not all clones reach the TCRdb copy of this immuneACCESS table, which keeps in-frame sequences only. Checked studies attribute under half of the gap to unresolved V genes and leave the rest unexplained. For V, J and clone size, that table is used; D and trimming come from the DNA. The sample profile shows a few hundred thousand clones; over 75% of them were found once. Of the sample, 4.4% falls within the top ten clones.

The research as a whole found: Clinical and demographic metadata were provided uncurated, with the amount varying by source and participant.

The CDR3 goes from the cysteine to the phenylalanine over 14 residues. The retained sequence is limited to the CDR3, 42 bases, with the frame set at the first base. CDR1 and CDR2 are read off the germline V gene as SGHVS and FQNEAQ. At the junction V is shortened by 7 bases and J by 0 bases, with 12 bases in between. The TCR originated in a man aged 45-60 years with acute or convalescent COVID-19. The source material was peripheral blood. Rearrangement joined TRBV7-8 to TRBJ1-2; TRBD1 is possibly the D segment (5 matching bases). The CDR3: CASNLGASNYGYTF. The nucleotide sequence is given as TGTGCCAGCAATCTAGGGGCCTCTAACTATGGCTACACCTTC.